A single sample gave rise to the 17 T cell receptor beta chains below, sequenced in a study of blood T cell repertoires in COVID-19. Some clones are missing from TCRdb's copy, which holds only in-frame ones; the method was immunoSEQ multiplex PCR. The sample lists 250,000 to 300,000 clones, 80% to 85% occurring once. The sequenced material came from peripheral blood. The receptors come from a woman aged 55-75 years with active or convalescent COVID-19.

The sample holds many counts of this clone. V and J are TRBV10-3 and TRBJ2-3; TRBD2 matches 8 bases. The CDR3 runs to 14 residues. Germline CDR1 is ENHRY and CDR2 is SYGVKD. Trimming took 4 bases from V and 5 from J; bases not matched to a gene: 5. DNA for the CDR3: TGTGCCATCAGTGGAGGAGCGGGGGAAGATACGCAGTATTTT. Amino acid sequence: CAISGGAGEDTQYF.

This chain joins TRBV5-1 and TRBJ1-1; TRBD1 might be the D (6 bases). This CDR3 is 16 amino acids long. Germline CDR1 and CDR2: SGHRS and YFSETQ. The ends were cut back, 4 bases at V and 1 base at J, with 17 bases in the middle. The DNA of the CDR3 is TGCGCCAGCAGCCCATTCTCCCAGGGGCCGAACACTGAAGCTTTCTTT. Translated: CASSPFSQGPNTEAFF.

V and J are TRBV23-1 and TRBJ1-4, with TRBD1 matching over 8 bases. TRBV23-1 is an ORF; its function is uncertain. V dropped 0 bases and J dropped 4; count of bases not matched to a gene: 13. This CDR3 has 19 residues. CDR3 bases: TGCGCCAGCAGTCAATCTCTTCAGGGGGCGCGTAAATTTAATGAAAAACTGTTTTTT. As protein: CASSQSLQGARKFNEKLFF.

The chain recombines TRBV27 with TRBJ2-2; D is unclear. Germline CDR1 MNHEY, CDR2 SMNVEV (reference sequence). The CDR3 loop spans 11 amino acids. The V and J ends lost 3 bases and 7 bases respectively, with 3 bases between them. The CDR3 region is CASSLSGELFF. CDR3 coding DNA: TGTGCCAGCAGTTTGAGCGGGGAGCTGTTTTTT.

The gene calls are TRBV21-1 and TRBJ1-1. TRBV21-1 is a known pseudogene. This CDR3 region has 15 residues. The CDR3 DNA reads TGTGCCAGCAGTAAAGAGGAGGAGGTCATAGGGGAAGCTTTCTTT. It encodes CASSKEEEVIGEAFF.

A single count supports this clone. The rearrangement joins TRBV9 to TRBJ1-1; D gene unclear. Germline V gene sequence: CDR1 SGDLS, CDR2 YYNGEE. V was cut by 4 bases and J by 5 bases, with 15 bases left in between. CDR3 length: 14 residues. This CDR3 is CASSPDDWSTEAFF. The CDR3 coding sequence is TGTGCCAGCAGCCCCGATGATTGGAGTACTGAAGCTTTCTTT.

The chain couples TRBV19 to TRBJ1-2, with D perhaps matching TRBD1 (5 bases). This CDR3 has 12 residues. The germline CDR1 and CDR2 sequences are LNHDA and SQIVND (reference sequence). V was trimmed by 7 bases and J by 5 bases, leaving 11 bases between them. The CDR3 DNA reads as TGTGCCAGTAATCACGGGGGGTATGGCTACACCTTC. It encodes CASNHGGYGYTF.

The V and J genes are TRBV3-1 (or the pseudogene TRBV3-2) and TRBJ2-2; D is perhaps TRBD1 (6 bases). Germline V CDR1 and CDR2: LGHDT, YNNKEL (reference sequence). V was shortened by 0 bases and J by 5 bases, with 16 bases between the two germline ends. This CDR3 region has 17 residues. The CDR3 spells CASSQEGAGAGTGELFF. CDR3 coding DNA: TGTGCCAGCAGCCAAGAGGGGGCAGGGGCTGGAACCGGGGAGCTGTTTTTT.

This clone occurred once. This sequence joins TRBV5-1 and TRBJ2-1; weak D call: TRBD2 (6 bases). CDR1 and CDR2 from the germline V gene are SGHRS and YFSETQ. The CDR3 contains 16 residues. Trimming pared 0 bases from V and 0 bases from J, leaving 10 bases between. CDR3 in amino acids: CASSLESGSSYNEQFF. The CDR3 DNA reads as TGCGCCAGCAGCTTGGAGTCCGGGAGCTCCTACAATGAGCAGTTCTTC.

This chain joins TRBV5-4 and TRBJ2-3; 9 bases are shared with TRBD1. J was trimmed by 1 base and V by 5 bases; bases with no gene match: 8. The CDR3 has 16 residues. Germline V gives CDR1 SGHNT, CDR2 YYREEE (reference sequence). The CDR3: CASRLTGGGGTDTQYF. The CDR3 region has the DNA TGTGCCAGCAGACTGACAGGGGGGGGAGGCACAGATACGCAGTATTTT.

The J gene is TRBJ1-1, the V gene TRBV5-5; a possible D gene is TRBD1 (5 bases). CDR1 and CDR2 from the germline V gene are SGHKS and YYEKEE (reference sequence). The length of the CDR3 is 14 residues. V lost 0 bases, J lost 3 bases, and 9 bases lay in between. The CDR3 sequence: CASSLAGRDTEAFF. The CDR3 DNA follows: TGTGCCAGCAGCTTGGCTGGCAGGGACACTGAAGCTTTCTTT.

The rearrangement joins TRBV3-1 (or the pseudogene TRBV3-2) to TRBJ1-1; 12 nucleotides align to TRBD1. The ends lost 3 bases at V and 7 bases at J; junction bases unmatched: 3. From germline, CDR1 is LGHDT and CDR2 YNNKEL (reference sequence). The CDR3 has 14 residues. CDR3 sequence (DNA): TGTGCCAGCAGCCACCGGGACAGGGGGCTTGAAGCTTTCTTT. As protein: CASSHRDRGLEAFF.

V usage is TRBV28 and J usage is TRBJ2-7, with a weak D call TRBD2 (6 bases). Germline assignment: CDR1 MDHEN and CDR2 SYDVKM. Trimming cost V 6 bases and J 2 bases, with 14 bases left between them. The CDR3 consists of 14 residues. The CDR3: CASSVGDFAYEQYF. The CDR3 DNA reads TGTGCCAGCAGCGTGGGGGACTTCGCCTACGAGCAGTACTTC.

The chain couples TRBV19 to TRBJ1-5; D is unresolved. This CDR3 is built from 15 residues. The V gene's germline CDR1 is LNHDA and CDR2 SQIVND (reference sequence). V was cut by 7 bases and J by 6 bases, with 19 bases left in between. The CDR3 bases are TGTGCCAGTACCCTTACGTCCGGGTCGCTTCAGCCCCAGCATTTT. Its protein is CASTLTSGSLQPQHF. Filled out from reference TRBV19 and TRBJ1-5, the complete variable domain reads DGGITQSPKYLFRKEGQNVTLSCEQNLNHDAMYWYRQDPGQGLRLIYYSQIVNDFQKGDIAEGYSVSREKKESFPLTVTSAQKNPTAFYLCASTLTSGSLQPQHFGDGTRLSIL.

The rearrangement links TRBV4-3 to TRBJ2-3; D is possibly TRBD1 (6 bases). V was clipped by 0 bases and J by 6 bases, with 13 bases between them. The germline CDR1 and CDR2 sequences are LGHNA and YSLEER. This CDR3 contains 15 residues. This CDR3 reads CASSQDTGSGDTQYF. DNA of the CDR3: TGCGCCAGCAGCCAAGATACAGGGAGTGGGGATACGCAGTATTTT.

The J gene is TRBJ2-7, the V gene TRBV21-1; the DNA was not used to check the table's D call, TRBD1. TRBV21-1 is given as a pseudogene. The CDR3 has 12 residues. CDR3 sequence reads: CASSDRVDEQYF. CDR3 nucleotides: TGTGCCAGCAGTGACAGGGTCGACGAGCAGTACTTC.

On this clone: Other DNA sequences within the sample encode an identical CDR3. V usage is TRBV3-1 (or the pseudogene TRBV3-2) and J usage is TRBJ1-5, with TRBD1 matching 10 bases. Germline loops: CDR1 LGHDT, CDR2 YNNKEL (reference sequence). V trimming: 3 bases; J trimming: 2 bases; junction bases outside the gene matches: 1. The CDR3 sequence is 15 residues long. In DNA form, the CDR3 reads TGTGCCAGCAGCCACGGGACAGGGGGCAATCAGCCCCAGCATTTT. Translated, it gives CASSHGTGGNQPQHF.